This T cell receptor beta chain was identified during a study of control samples from healthy donors and cancer patients. J gave up 4 bases and V 0 bases, and 2 bases lay outside the gene matches. CDR3 length: 15 residues. Germline-derived CDR1 and CDR2 are SGHAT and FQNNGV. Some clones are missing from TCRdb's copy, which holds only in-frame ones; the method was immunoSEQ multiplex PCR. The data show roughly 180,000 clones, roughly 95% seen once. J is TRBJ1-3 and V is TRBV11-2, with 8 bases matching TRBD1. Input material: blood. The sequence was obtained from a woman aged 60-75 years in good health. The CDR3 loop is CASSLDRGLGNTIYF. CDR3 nucleotides: TGTGCCAGCAGCTTAGACAGGGGGCTAGGAAACACCATATATTTT.